The 18 T cell receptor beta chains presented below share a single source sample, sequenced in a study of cytomegalovirus exposure and HLA in healthy donors. PCR employed 60 Vbeta and 13 Jbeta primers. Sequenced by immunoSEQ multiplex PCR; TCRdb stores in-frame clones only, minus some. This sample has 150,000 or so clones; more than 60% occur once, and the top ten carry over 2%. The source material was PBMCs. These receptors originate from a human donor in good health.

The sample holds one count of this clone. The chain carries TRBV19 and TRBJ2-1, with D possibly being TRBD2 (7 bases). Germline CDR1 and CDR2: LNHDA and SQIVND (reference sequence). V was pared by 4 bases and J by 7 bases, with 11 bases between. The CDR3 runs to 13 residues. The CDR3 reads CASSRGGLNEQFF. The CDR3 bases are TGTGCCAGTAGTAGGGGGGGCCTTAATGAGCAGTTCTTC. The whole variable domain, filled in from reference TRBV19 and TRBJ2-1, reads DGGITQSPKYLFRKEGQNVTLSCEQNLNHDAMYWYRQDPGQGLRLIYYSQIVNDFQKGDIAEGYSVSREKKESFPLTVTSAQKNPTAFYLCASSRGGLNEQFFGPGTRLTVL.

This clone was counted a few times. The chain recombines TRBV19 with TRBJ2-7; 10 bases fit TRBD2. Trimming took 6 bases from V and 7 from J; bases not matched to a gene: 9. From germline, CDR1 is LNHDA and CDR2 SQIVND (reference sequence). This CDR3 is 14 amino acids long. This CDR3 reads CASRGLAPEGEQYF. CDR3 nucleotide sequence: TGTGCCAGTAGGGGACTAGCGCCGGAGGGAGAGCAGTACTTC.

The V and J genes are TRBV18 and TRBJ2-3; TRBD2 aligns across 9 bases. Germline V gene lookup returns CDR1 KGHSH and CDR2 LQKENI. The CDR3 extends over 16 amino acids. V trimming: 7 bases; J trimming: 2 bases; junction bases outside the gene matches: 10. CDR3 coding DNA: TGTGCCAGCTTTACCGGGACTAGCCTTTTCACAGATACGCAGTATTTT. Protein product: CASFTGTSLFTDTQYF.

This chain connects TRBV5-1 to TRBJ2-2; D is undetermined. Germline CDR1 SGHRS, CDR2 YFSETQ. The CDR3 is 15 amino acids. V dropped 2 bases and J dropped 6 bases, with 14 bases sitting between them. For the CDR3, the DNA is TGCGCCAGCAGCTTTACTTCAGGTAGTTCCGGGGAGCTGTTTTTT. Translated: CASSFTSGSSGELFF. Full variable domain (remainder filled in from reference TRBV5-1 and TRBJ2-2): KAGVTQTPRYLIKTRGQQVTLSCSPISGHRSVSWYQQTPGQGLQFLFEYFSETQRNKGNFPGRFSGRQFSNSRSEMNVSTLELGDSALYLCASSFTSGSSGELFFGEGSRLTVL.

J is TRBJ2-5 and V is TRBV19, with TRBD2 matching over 15 bases. Germline V gene lookup returns CDR1 LNHDA and CDR2 SQIVND (reference sequence). The V segment lost 3 bases and the J segment 5 bases; nucleotides outside the gene matches: 10. This CDR3 is built from 18 residues. CDR3 region: CASSISIRTSGGAETQYF. In nucleotides, the CDR3 is TGTGCCAGTAGTATTTCGATTCGGACTAGCGGGGGGGCGGAGACCCAGTACTTC.

This sequence joins TRBV4-1 and TRBJ1-2, with TRBD1 as a possible D gene (6 bases). This CDR3 region has 16 residues. CDR1 is MGHRA, CDR2 YSYEKL, per germline. Trimming cost V 3 bases and J 1 base, with 15 bases left between them. The CDR3 protein is CASSQRQVDVNYGYTF. The CDR3 DNA follows: TGCGCCAGCAGCCAGAGACAGGTGGATGTTAACTATGGCTACACCTTC.

This sequence joins TRBV5-4 and TRBJ2-3, with 8 bases matching TRBD2. Germline V lookup: CDR1 SGHNT, CDR2 YYREEE (reference sequence). V was pared by 3 bases and J by 5 bases, with 14 bases of the junction left unmatched. The CDR3 consists of 17 residues. CDR3 region: CASSSGGGRGYEDTQYF. The CDR3 region has the DNA TGTGCCAGCAGCTCGGGGGGGGGCAGAGGATACGAAGATACGCAGTATTTT.

Details on this clone: Within the sample, other DNA sequences also encode this same CDR3. The chain couples TRBV6-4 to TRBJ2-3, with 8 bases identical to TRBD2. With V trimmed by 2 bases and J by 4 bases, 5 bases remained unmatched. Looked up from germline, CDR1 is MRHNA and CDR2 is SNTAGT. The CDR3 consists of 15 residues. CDR3 DNA: TGTGCCAGCAGTGACGGGACTAGTGGCGCAGATACGCAGTATTTT. Residues: CASSDGTSGADTQYF.

The V gene is TRBV10-1, the J gene TRBJ2-7; tentatively, D is TRBD1 (5 bases). The CDR3 totals 18 residues. The germline V and J ends were trimmed by 2 bases and 2 bases, with 22 bases remaining between them. CDR1 WNHNN and CDR2 SYGVQD come from the germline V gene (reference sequence). CDR3 sequence reads: CASSELSQGPRSAYEQYF. CDR3 nucleotides: TGCGCCAGCAGTGAGCTGAGCCAGGGCCCCCGAAGCGCCTACGAGCAGTACTTC.

The chain carries TRBV19 and TRBJ2-5; possibly TRBD1 for D (6 bases). The CDR3 has 15 residues. V shed 3 bases and J shed 2 bases, with 13 bases lying between them. The germline V gene encodes CDR1 LNHDA and CDR2 SQIVND (reference sequence). The CDR3 DNA sequence: TGTGCCAGTAGTATGAAGCGACAGGCACAAGAGACCCAGTACTTC. It specifies CASSMKRQAQETQYF.

This clone was detected once. V gene TRBV27 combines with J gene TRBJ1-2; D possibly corresponds to TRBD1 (6 bases). Germline loops: CDR1 MNHEY, CDR2 SMNVEV (reference sequence). V was cut by 6 bases and J by 8 bases, with 22 bases left in between. The length of the CDR3 is 15 residues. The CDR3 protein is CASSPTMGGGRGYTF. The CDR3, as DNA: TGTGCCAGCAGCCCCACCATGGGGGGGGGCAGAGGCTACACCTTC.

This clone was picked up a small number of times. Within the sample, other DNA sequences also encode this same CDR3. The genes are TRBV11-2 and TRBJ1-1, with D perhaps TRBD1 (6 bases). Trimming pared 6 bases from V and 5 bases from J, leaving 13 bases between. CDR3 length equals 13 residues. Germline-derived CDR1 and CDR2 are SGHAT and FQNNGV. DNA of the CDR3: TGTGCCAGCAGGGAACAGGGTGGAACTGAAGCTTTCTTT. This sequence encodes CASREQGGTEAFF.

In nucleotides, the CDR3 is TGTGCCAGCAGCCTGAAGGGGGCCGGAGGTTCACCCCTCCACTTT. Translating it yields CASSLKGAGGSPLHF. The gene calls are TRBV7-3 and TRBJ1-6; TRBD1 matches 7 bases. After removal of 5 bases from V and 9 bases from J, the junction contained 10 bases not matched to a gene. Germline V gene sequence: CDR1 SGHTA, CDR2 FQGTGA. The CDR3 totals 15 residues.

This chain uses TRBV27 with TRBJ1-2; 7 bases agree with TRBD1. The CDR3 sequence is 11 residues long. V lost 6 bases and J lost 7; bases outside the gene matches: 2. In germline, CDR1 is MNHEY, CDR2 SMNVEV (reference sequence). CDR3 sequence: CASSAGGGYTF. CDR3 DNA sequence: TGTGCCAGCAGCGCAGGGGGTGGCTACACCTTC.

This clone was observed a few times. The chain employs TRBV7-9 and TRBJ2-5, with D perhaps matching TRBD2 (7 bases). The germline gives CDR1 SEHNR, CDR2 FQNEAQ (reference sequence). The CDR3 covers 17 residues. The V gene lost 4 bases and the J gene lost 1 base, with 19 bases spanning the gap. CDR3 region: CASSSEGGAGIQETQYF. In nucleotides, the CDR3 is TGTGCCAGCAGCTCAGAGGGGGGGGCTGGAATCCAAGAGACCCAGTACTTC.

The V and J genes are TRBV2 and TRBJ1-2; no clear D. Per the germline V gene, CDR1 is SNHLY and CDR2 is FYNNEI. This CDR3 is 13 amino acids long. V gave up 5 bases and J gave up 6 bases, with 13 bases separating them. The CDR3 DNA reads TGTGCCAGCAGTTTAGAGGGCTGGGATGGCTACACCTTC. Translated: CASSLEGWDGYTF.

In this sample, this clone turned up a few times. The J gene is TRBJ1-5, the V gene TRBV19; D gene ambiguous. In germline, CDR1 is LNHDA, CDR2 SQIVND (reference sequence). Trimming pared 0 bases from V and 0 bases from J, leaving 6 bases between. The CDR3 runs to 15 residues. DNA of the CDR3: TGTGCCAGTAGTATAGATACAGTTAGCAATCAGCCCCAGCATTTT. Translating it yields CASSIDTVSNQPQHF. The full variable domain, completed using reference TRBV19 and TRBJ1-5, is DGGITQSPKYLFRKEGQNVTLSCEQNLNHDAMYWYRQDPGQGLRLIYYSQIVNDFQKGDIAEGYSVSREKKESFPLTVTSAQKNPTAFYLCASSIDTVSNQPQHFGDGTRLSIL.

The chain joins TRBV2 to TRBJ1-1; D unclear. Germline V gene data show CDR1 as SNHLY and CDR2 as FYNNEI. The V end was cut by 6 bases, the J end by 11 bases, with 13 bases between. This CDR3 has 11 residues. CDR3 region: CASSPAGWAFF. The CDR3, as DNA: TGTGCCAGCAGCCCGGCGGGGTGGGCTTTCTTT.